The 22 T cell receptor beta chains presented below share a single source sample, sequenced in a study of blood T cell repertoires in COVID-19. Profiling relied on immunoSEQ multiplex PCR, and the TCRdb table lists in-frame clones only, not all of them. The table has 50,000 to 60,000 clones, roughly 90% seen once. The sequenced material came from peripheral blood. The receptor set was obtained from a woman at least 80 years old with acute or convalescent COVID-19.

J is TRBJ2-1 and V is TRBV5-5; D is undetermined. Germline CDR1 is SGHKS and CDR2 is YYEKEE (reference sequence). The ends were cut back, 2 bases at V and 5 bases at J, with 5 bases in the middle. CDR3 size: 12 residues. The CDR3 nucleotides read TGTGCCAGCAGCTTTACAGACAATGAGCAGTTCTTC. Protein: CASSFTDNEQFF.

This clone appeared once. This chain links TRBV19 with TRBJ2-6, with 8 bases identical to TRBD1. Germline V gene lookup returns CDR1 LNHDA and CDR2 SQIVND (reference sequence). Germline trimming cut 5 bases from V and 0 bases from J; bases unmatched to any gene: 9. The CDR3 is made up of 18 amino acids. The CDR3 sequence is CASSRSPGGDSGANVLTF. The CDR3 DNA follows: TGTGCCAGTAGTCGGTCTCCAGGGGGCGACTCTGGGGCCAACGTCCTGACTTTC.

The rearrangement links TRBV18 to TRBJ2-1, with D perhaps matching TRBD2 (5 bases). CDR1 and CDR2 from the germline V gene are KGHSH and LQKENI. The CDR3 runs to 15 residues. The ends were cut back, 4 bases at V and 6 bases at J, with 16 bases in the middle. In DNA form, the CDR3 reads TGTGCCAGCTCACGTCGGTTGACGGGAAGCAATGAGCAGTTCTTC. It translates to CASSRRLTGSNEQFF.

Details on this clone: The limits of the CDR3 on the DNA are not certain, so only TCRdb's listed CDR3 is given. The chain has TRBV19 and TRBJ1-3; the table's TRBD1 call for D was not verified on the DNA. The CDR3 contains 16 residues when both ends are counted. Germline lookup yields CDR1 LNHDA and CDR2 SQIVND (reference sequence). This chain's CDR3 is CASTSGTGGAGNTIYF.

Here the CDR3 reads CASSSRRGNRAGGTEAFF. In DNA, the CDR3 is TGTGCCAGCAGCTCTAGGCGGGGGAACAGGGCCGGAGGGACTGAAGCTTTCTTT. The genes are TRBV7-2 and TRBJ1-1, with D perhaps matching TRBD1 (6 bases). V lost 4 bases and J lost 5, with 26 bases in between. CDR1 SGHTA and CDR2 FQGNSA come from the germline V gene. The CDR3 loop spans 18 amino acids.

The chain links TRBV12-5 to TRBJ2-1; 16 bases align to TRBD2. The junction had 9 bases not matched to a gene; V was cut back by 0 bases and J by 1 base. The CDR3 loop spans 21 amino acids. Germline CDR1 is LGHNT and CDR2 is FRNRAP. This CDR3 reads CASGLVPLGLAGGKSYNEQFF. CDR3 DNA sequence: TGTGCTAGTGGTTTGGTACCTCTGGGACTAGCGGGAGGGAAGTCCTACAATGAGCAGTTCTTC.

The rearrangement uses TRBV5-1 and TRBJ2-2, with D possibly being TRBD1 (6 bases). Trimming removed 5 bases from V and 0 bases from J, with 17 bases in between. Germline V gives CDR1 SGHRS, CDR2 YFSETQ. This CDR3 is built from 17 residues. The CDR3 DNA reads TGCGCCAGCAGACGAAACGCAGGGGATTCGAACACCGGGGAGCTGTTTTTT. Its translation is CASRRNAGDSNTGELFF. Using reference TRBV5-1 and TRBJ2-2 for the parts outside the CDR3, the full variable domain is KAGVTQTPRYLIKTRGQQVTLSCSPISGHRSVSWYQQTPGQGLQFLFEYFSETQRNKGNFPGRFSGRQFSNSRSEMNVSTLELGDSALYLCASRRNAGDSNTGELFFGEGSRLTVL.

The J gene is TRBJ1-2, the V gene TRBV14; 9 nucleotides line up with TRBD1. Trimming at V came to 4 bases and at J to 5 bases, leaving 5 bases not matched to a gene. The CDR3 contains 14 residues. In germline, CDR1 is SGHDN, CDR2 FVKESK. CDR3 residues: CASSRTGDYYGYTF. CDR3 nucleotides: TGTGCCAGCAGCCGGACAGGGGATTATTATGGCTACACCTTC.

The chain carries TRBV5-4 and TRBJ2-2, with D perhaps TRBD1 (6 bases). V was pared by 4 bases and J by 5 bases, with 12 bases between. Germline V gene lookup returns CDR1 SGHNT and CDR2 YYREEE (reference sequence). This CDR3 spans 14 amino acids. CDR3 amino acids: CASSTDRRTGELFF. The DNA for the CDR3 is TGTGCCAGCAGCACCGACAGGAGGACCGGGGAGCTGTTTTTT.

The rearrangement uses TRBV5-4 and TRBJ2-1, with TRBD1 matching 7 bases. Germline CDR1 SGHNT, CDR2 YYREEE (reference sequence). The CDR3 has 15 amino acids. Trimming at V came to 0 bases and at J to 1 base, leaving 1 base not matched to a gene. The CDR3 is CASSLAGQSYNEQFF. In DNA, the CDR3 is TGTGCCAGCAGCTTGGCGGGACAGTCCTACAATGAGCAGTTCTTC.

This chain joins TRBV5-4 and TRBJ2-5; 7 bases are shared with TRBD2. The J segment lost 3 bases and the V segment lost 0 bases, leaving 8 bases of the junction unmatched. Germline V lookup: CDR1 SGHNT, CDR2 YYREEE (reference sequence). The CDR3 spans 16 residues. CDR3 sequence: CASSLALRAGEETQYF. The CDR3 DNA follows: TGTGCCAGCAGCTTGGCCCTCAGGGCGGGAGAAGAGACCCAGTACTTC.

The rearrangement joins TRBV6-5 to TRBJ2-1; 11 nucleotides line up with TRBD2. Trimming removed 6 bases from V and 6 bases from J; junction bases left unmatched: 7. The CDR3 covers 15 residues. The germline CDR1 and CDR2 sequences are MNHEY and SVGAGI. CDR3 in DNA: TGTGCCAGCAGCTTAACTAGCGGGAGTGGCAATGAGCAGTTCTTC. It is translated as CASSLTSGSGNEQFF.

The chain joins TRBV20-1 to TRBJ1-2; D might be TRBD1 (6 bases). Germline V lookup: CDR1 DFQATT, CDR2 SNEGSKA (reference sequence). The length of the CDR3 is 11 residues. V was cut by 8 bases and J by 8 bases, with 15 bases left in between. The CDR3 nucleotides are TGCAGTTACCAGGGGTTGGGAGGCTACACCTTC. This gives the protein CSYQGLGGYTF.

CDR3 coding DNA: TGTGCCAGCAGCAGGGGCGTCTCTGGAAACACCATATATTTT. This codes for CASSRGVSGNTIYF. The chain has TRBV7-2 and TRBJ1-3, with D possibly being TRBD1 (5 bases). Germline V gene sequence: CDR1 SGHTA, CDR2 FQGNSA. V was cut by 5 bases and J by 0 bases, with 8 bases left in between. The length of the CDR3 is 14 residues.

CDR3 region: CASSLERGSSYNEQFF. Here the CDR3 DNA reads TGCGCCAGCAGCTTGGAGCGCGGAAGCTCCTACAATGAGCAGTTCTTC. The rearrangement joins TRBV5-1 to TRBJ2-1; D not certain. The V and J ends lost 0 bases and 0 bases respectively, with 10 bases between them. The length of the CDR3 is 16 residues. Germline loops: CDR1 SGHRS, CDR2 YFSETQ.

This clone has only one observation. This chain joins TRBV2 and TRBJ1-4; D not certain. The germline V gene has CDR1 SNHLY and CDR2 FYNNEI. This CDR3 spans 14 amino acids. The V and J ends lost 4 bases and 0 bases respectively, with 6 bases between them. This CDR3 is CASSGAATNEKLFF. The CDR3 bases are TGTGCCAGCAGTGGGGCCGCAACTAATGAAAAACTGTTTTTT. Combining the CDR3 with reference TRBV2 and TRBJ1-4 gives the whole variable domain EPEVTQTPSHQVTQMGQEVILRCVPISNHLYFYWYRQILGQKVEFLVSFYNNEISEKSEIFDDQFSVERPDGSNFTLKIRSTKLEDSAMYFCASSGAATNEKLFFGSGTQLSVL.

V is TRBV19 and J is TRBJ2-2; 7 bases are shared with TRBD1. Unmatched junction bases numbered 5, after V lost 6 bases and J lost 1 base. The CDR3 consists of 15 residues. Germline-derived CDR1 and CDR2 are LNHDA and SQIVND (reference sequence). For the CDR3, the DNA is TGTGCCAGTAGACCGGGACAGATGAACACCGGGGAGCTGTTTTTT. Translated, it gives CASRPGQMNTGELFF.

The chain employs TRBV3-1 (or the pseudogene TRBV3-2) and TRBJ2-1, with a weak D call TRBD2 (6 bases). V shed 2 bases and J shed 9 bases, with 11 bases lying between them. From germline, CDR1 is LGHDT and CDR2 YNNKEL (reference sequence). The CDR3 is made up of 13 amino acids. CDR3 nucleotide sequence: TGTGCCAGCAGCCAATGGGAGGAGAGTGAGCAGTTCTTC. Protein: CASSQWEESEQFF.

This chain links TRBV19 with TRBJ1-6; 8 nucleotides match TRBD1. This CDR3 is built from 15 residues. Trimming cost V 6 bases and J 5 bases; bases outside gene matches: 6. Germline V CDR1 and CDR2: LNHDA, SQIVND (reference sequence). CDR3 in amino acids: CASRTQQGDNSPLHF. CDR3 coding DNA: TGTGCCAGTAGAACACAACAGGGGGATAATTCACCCCTCCACTTT.

The CDR3 loop reads CASSSTAYGYTF. The CDR3 DNA is TGTGCCAGCAGCTCGACAGCTTATGGCTACACCTTC. The J gene is TRBJ1-2, the V gene TRBV7-9; D may be TRBD1 (5 bases). Trimming removed 4 bases at V and 5 bases at J, with 8 bases between. The CDR3 spans 12 residues. Germline values: CDR1 SEHNR, CDR2 FQNEAQ (reference sequence). Full variable domain (remainder filled in from reference TRBV7-9 and TRBJ1-2): DTGVSQNPRHKITKRGQNVTFRCDPISEHNRLYWYRQTLGQGPEFLTYFQNEAQLEKSRLLSDRFSAERPKGSFSTLEIQRTEQGDSAMYLCASSSTAYGYTFGSGTRLTVV.

This chain connects TRBV9 to TRBJ2-7; TRBD2 matches at 9 bases. Losses at the gene ends were 0 bases for V and 2 bases for J; bases not matched to a gene: 3. The CDR3 has 15 residues. Germline CDR1 is SGDLS and CDR2 is YYNGEE. In nucleotides, the CDR3 is TGTGCCAGCAGCGTAGGTGCGGGAGGGACCTACGAGCAGTACTTC. Amino acid sequence: CASSVGAGGTYEQYF.

This clone was found a few times. The chain links TRBV6-2 or TRBV6-3 to TRBJ1-1, with a possible D match to TRBD1 (5 bases). The V end lost 5 bases, the J end lost 0 bases, and 16 bases lay between the germline ends. Germline V lookup: CDR1 MNHEY, CDR2 SVGEGT. The CDR3 is 16 residues long. The chain's CDR3 is CASSRGTAPMNTEAFF. The CDR3 DNA is TGTGCCAGCAGTCGGGGGACGGCGCCTATGAACACTGAAGCTTTCTTT.